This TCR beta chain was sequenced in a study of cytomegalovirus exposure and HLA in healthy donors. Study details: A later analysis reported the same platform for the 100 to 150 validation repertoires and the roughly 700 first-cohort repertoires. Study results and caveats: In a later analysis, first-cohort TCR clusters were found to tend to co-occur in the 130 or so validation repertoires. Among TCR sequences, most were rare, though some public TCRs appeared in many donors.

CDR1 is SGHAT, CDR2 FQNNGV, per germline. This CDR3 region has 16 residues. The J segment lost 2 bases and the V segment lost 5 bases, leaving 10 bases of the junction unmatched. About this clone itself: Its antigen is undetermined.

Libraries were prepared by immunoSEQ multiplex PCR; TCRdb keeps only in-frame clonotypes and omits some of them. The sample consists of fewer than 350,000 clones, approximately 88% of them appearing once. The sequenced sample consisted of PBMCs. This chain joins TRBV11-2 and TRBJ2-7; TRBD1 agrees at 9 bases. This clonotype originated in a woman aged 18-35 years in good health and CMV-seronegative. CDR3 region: CASSGGTGIYPYEQYF. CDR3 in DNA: TGTGCCAGCAGCGGGGGGACAGGGATTTATCCCTACGAGCAGTACTTC.